This T cell receptor beta chain was recovered during a study of response to subunit inactivated influenza vaccine (dated by TCRdb to about 2018). With respect to the entire study: To follow how T cells responded to a trivalent subunit inactivated influenza vaccine, the researchers relied on deep quantitative profiling of the T cell receptor repertoire. General conclusions and limits of the study: The authors suggested that each seasonal influenza vaccination may recruit only a limited number of new T cells.

Receptor libraries were prepared by RT-PCR. Sequencer: Illumina HiSeq 2500. TCRdb reworked the public reads: Q25 trimming with fastp, MiXCR clone assembly, productive beta chains retained. Each entry is one CDR3 protein sequence, shown with its most common DNA and genes. This sample is represented by 500,000 to 600,000 distinct CDR3 sequences; approximately 11% of them were singletons. About 10% of the sample rests with the top ten. The germline V gene encodes CDR1 SGHAT and CDR2 FQNNGV. Counted from cysteine to phenylalanine, this CDR3 has 18 amino acids. CDR3 DNA only is kept here, 54 bases in frame from base 1. V lost 5 bases and J lost 5 bases, and the count of bases not matched to a germline gene is 18. This clonotype has a handful of counts. It has no known antigen specificity. No base quality information exists; no much larger clone differs at one position. The data were also submitted as part of a second study, on T cells expressing NK-cell markers. As described in the second report: 5'RACE template switching, by which a universal primer site and unique molecular identifiers were added, was used to make TCR beta cDNA libraries. TCR beta-chain repertoires were profiled in sorted CD3+CD56+NKG2C+, CD3+CD56+NKG2C- and CD3+CD56-NKG2C+ T-cell subsets from several donors. Of the eight sequenced donors, seven were found to be HCMV-seropositive and one was found to be HCMV-seronegative. To restrict sorting to alphabetaTCR-expressing T cells, an anti-gammadeltaTCR antibody was added in several experiments. In a handful of donors, the dominant CD3+CD56+NKG2C+ clonotypes ranked among the top 10 CD8+ clonotypes, making up 1.0-7.0% of CD8+ T cells. Those dominant clonotypes were again the most abundant among CD3+CD56-NKG2C+ cells in four donors, at about 28.3-65%. Whether the expanded NKG2C-expressing T cell clones were specific for HCMV antigens was left unclear. All eight donors whose samples were sequenced were randomly selected healthy volunteers, three of them men and five women. A commercial ELISA kit detecting HCMV-specific IgG in serum was used to determine HCMV serostatus. Ficoll density gradient centrifugation was used to isolate peripheral blood mononuclear cells from blood. Bulk peripheral blood T-cell repertoires were additionally sequenced from unsorted PBMC for over five donors. Priming for cDNA synthesis came from the TCR beta constant segment, and two successive PCR amplification steps followed. Libraries were sequenced as 2 x 150 bp reads on Illumina HiSeq 2000/2500, MiSeq or NextSeq. MIGEC was used to demultiplex reads and group the reads by UMI, and MiTCR was used to assemble and quantify clonotypes. To exclude erroneous sequences, any TCR cDNA sequence not supported by at least two reads was discarded. Downstream repertoire analysis used the tcR package, and clonotypes were matched across fractions by CDR3 nucleotide sequence plus V segment. Antigen specificity was annotated against VDJdb with VDJmatch, allowing one amino acid substitution in CDR3.

This receptor chain uses TRBV11-2 and TRBJ2-1; TRBD1 lines up with 7 middle nucleotides. This TCR came from a man aged 45-65 years who received an inactivated influenza vaccine. Donor details come from another sample of the same person, matched by shared clones. Sample: PBMCs from blood, taken on the day of vaccination. This receptor carries the CDR3 CASSQQLREGAGNNEQFF. The DNA is as follows: TGTGCCAGCAGCCAGCAGCTCCGAGAGGGGGCTGGGAACAATGAGCAGTTCTTC.